Listed here are 4 T cell receptor beta chains from one sample, sequenced in a study of shared clonotypes between healthy human individuals. Here immunoSEQ multiplex PCR was the method, and the copy in TCRdb shows in-frame clones only, minus some. The profile shows approximately 1.5 million clones, approximately 98.5% of them singletons. The sample was naive CD4+ T cells sorted from blood. As for subset: CD45RA+ positively selected. All receptors come from a young man in good health.

V gene TRBV5-1 combines with J gene TRBJ2-2, with D perhaps assigned TRBD1 or TRBD2 (5 bases each). Deletions cut 4 bases from V and 0 bases from J, with 10 bases between. The CDR3 is made up of 15 amino acids. Germline CDR1 reads SGHRS; CDR2 reads YFSETQ. This CDR3 reads CASSQTGPNTGELFF. The DNA for the CDR3 is TGCGCCAGCAGCCAAACGGGACCGAACACCGGGGAGCTGTTTTTT. The full variable domain, completed using reference TRBV5-1 and TRBJ2-2, is KAGVTQTPRYLIKTRGQQVTLSCSPISGHRSVSWYQQTPGQGLQFLFEYFSETQRNKGNFPGRFSGRQFSNSRSEMNVSTLELGDSALYLCASSQTGPNTGELFFGEGSRLTVL.

The chain links TRBV5-5 to TRBJ1-2; unclear D gene. Trimming pared 4 bases from V and 8 bases from J, leaving 18 bases between. CDR1 and CDR2 (germline): SGHKS, YYEKEE (reference sequence). This CDR3 contains 14 residues. DNA of the CDR3: TGTGCCAGCAGCAAGGACTCGTTATGGGGAGGCTACACCTTC. This sequence encodes CASSKDSLWGGYTF.

The chain carries TRBV5-4 and TRBJ2-1, with D unclear. V shed 0 bases and J shed 8 bases, with 9 bases lying between them. The germline V gene encodes CDR1 SGHNT and CDR2 YYREEE (reference sequence). The CDR3 contains 13 residues. DNA of the CDR3: TGTGCCAGCAGCTTGGAAGGCCGGGATGAGCAGTTCTTC. It specifies CASSLEGRDEQFF. Together with reference TRBV5-4 and TRBJ2-1, the CDR3 gives the full variable domain: ETGVTQSPTHLIKTRGQQVTLRCSSQSGHNTVSWYQQALGQGPQFIFQYYREEENGRGNFPPRFSGLQFPNYSSELNVNALELDDSALYLCASSLEGRDEQFFGPGTRLTVL.

CDR3 bases: TGTGCCTGGATGCTAGCGGGAGGTGGTATCGAGCAGTACTTC. Its protein is CAWMLAGGGIEQYF. The chain is built from TRBV30 and TRBJ2-7; TRBD2 aligns across 11 bases. Germline V gives CDR1 GTSNPN, CDR2 SVGIG (reference sequence). The CDR3 has 14 residues. V trimming: 4 bases; J trimming: 6 bases; junction bases outside the gene matches: 8.